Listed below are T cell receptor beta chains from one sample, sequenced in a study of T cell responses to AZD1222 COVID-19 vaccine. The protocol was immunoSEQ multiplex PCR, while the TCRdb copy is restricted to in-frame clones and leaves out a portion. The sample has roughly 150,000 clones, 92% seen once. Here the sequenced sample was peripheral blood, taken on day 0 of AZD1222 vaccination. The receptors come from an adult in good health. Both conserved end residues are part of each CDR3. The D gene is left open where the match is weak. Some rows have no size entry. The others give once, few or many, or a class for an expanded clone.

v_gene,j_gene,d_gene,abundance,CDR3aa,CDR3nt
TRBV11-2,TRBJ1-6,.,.,CASSPFLSGVGGSPLHF,TGTGCCAGCAGCCCCTTCCTTTCAGGGGTAGGAGGGTCACCCCTCCACTTT
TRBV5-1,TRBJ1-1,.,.,CASTDQTGLNTEAFF,TGCGCCAGCACCGACCAGACAGGTTTGAACACTGAAGCTTTCTTT
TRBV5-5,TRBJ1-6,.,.,CASSFSGVDSPLHF,TGTGCCAGCAGCTTTTCGGGGGTAGATTCACCCCTCCACTTT
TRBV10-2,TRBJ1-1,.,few,CASNNNMNTEAFF,TGCGCCAGCAATAACAACATGAACACTGAAGCTTTCTTT
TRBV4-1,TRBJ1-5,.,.,CASSLVPGPNQPQHF,TGCGCCAGCAGCCTCGTTCCGGGTCCCAATCAGCCCCAGCATTTT
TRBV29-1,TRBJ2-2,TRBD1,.,CSVESGTGNTGELFF,TGCAGCGTTGAGTCCGGGACAGGGAACACCGGGGAGCTGTTTTTT
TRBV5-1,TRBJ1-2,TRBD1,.,CASRPGQGFDGYTF,TGCGCCAGCCGACCGGGACAGGGTTTCGATGGCTACACCTTC
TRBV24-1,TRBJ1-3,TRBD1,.,CATSDLQGAKGNTIYF,TGTGCCACCAGTGATTTACAGGGGGCAAAAGGAAACACCATATATTTT
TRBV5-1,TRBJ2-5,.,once,CASSLGWIAAGQETQYF,TGCGCCAGCAGCTTGGGGTGGATAGCGGCCGGACAAGAGACCCAGTACTTC
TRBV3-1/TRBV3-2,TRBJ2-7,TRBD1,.,CASSRQGAWYF,TGTGCCAGCAGTCGACAGGGGGCATGGTACTTC
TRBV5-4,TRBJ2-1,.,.,CATINSPSSYNEQFF,TGTGCCACCATAAACTCGCCGAGCTCCTACAATGAGCAGTTCTTC
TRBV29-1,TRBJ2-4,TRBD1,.,CSVLGTGGAGNIQYF,TGCAGCGTACTAGGGACAGGGGGCGCCGGAAACATTCAGTACTTC
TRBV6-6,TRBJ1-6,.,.,CASSLQRQINNSPLHF,TGTGCCAGCAGTTTACAGAGACAGATTAATAATTCACCCCTCCACTTT
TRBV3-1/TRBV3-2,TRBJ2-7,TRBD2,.,CASGVGGAYEQYF,TGTGCCAGCGGGGTTGGGGGGGCCTACGAGCAGTACTTC
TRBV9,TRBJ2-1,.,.,CASSGRGVGNEQFF,TGTGCCAGCAGCGGCAGAGGGGTAGGCAATGAGCAGTTCTTC
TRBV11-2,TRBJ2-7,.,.,CASSLVAGLDYEQYF,TGTGCCAGCAGCTTAGTCGCCGGACTTGACTACGAGCAGTACTTC
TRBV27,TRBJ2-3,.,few,CASSLSGGSTDTQYF,TGTGCCAGCAGTTTATCTGGCGGGAGCACAGATACGCAGTATTTT
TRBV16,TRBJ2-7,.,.,CASSQSIGLTEQYF,TGTGCCAGCAGCCAATCGATAGGGCTGACCGAGCAGTACTTC
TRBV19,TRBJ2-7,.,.,CASSMSGAMNEQYF,TGTGCCAGTAGTATGTCAGGGGCGATGAACGAGCAGTACTTC
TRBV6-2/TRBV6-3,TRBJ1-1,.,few,CASSFPGGAVITEAFF,TGTGCCAGCAGTTTCCCAGGCGGGGCGGTTATCACTGAAGCTTTCTTT
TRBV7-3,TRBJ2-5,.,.,CASSLRGLGETQYF,TGTGCCAGCAGCTTAAGGGGTCTGGGGGAGACCCAGTACTTC
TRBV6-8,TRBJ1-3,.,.,CASTPLGSGNTIYF,TGTGCCAGCACCCCTTTGGGATCTGGAAACACCATATATTTT
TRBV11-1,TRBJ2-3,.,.,CASSAWRGTDTQYF,TGTGCCAGCAGCGCTTGGCGGGGCACAGATACGCAGTATTTT
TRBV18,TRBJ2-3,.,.,CASSPPGRGHGDTQYF,TGTGCCAGCTCACCACCGGGCAGGGGCCATGGAGATACGCAGTATTTT
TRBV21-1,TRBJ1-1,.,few,CASRGRKTHHTEAFF,TGTGCCAGCCGTGGACGGAAGACCCATCACACTGAAGCTTTCTTT
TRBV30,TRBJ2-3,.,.,CAWSVQGSGTQYF,TGTGCCTGGAGTGTCCAGGGTTCAGGTACGCAGTATTTT
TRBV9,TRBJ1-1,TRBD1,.,CASSGTGGGNTEAFF,TGTGCCAGCAGCGGGACAGGGGGCGGGAACACTGAAGCTTTCTTT
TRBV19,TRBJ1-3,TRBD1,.,CASTFPGQGRNTIYF,TGTGCCAGTACCTTTCCCGGACAGGGGCGAAACACCATATATTTT